These T cell receptor beta chains were read from a single sample in a study of cytomegalovirus exposure and HLA in healthy donors. Libraries were prepared by immunoSEQ multiplex PCR; TCRdb keeps only in-frame clonotypes and omits some of them. In the table there are roughly 170,000 clones, more than 70% of which are singletons. Input material: PBMCs. These receptors originate from a male donor in good health and CMV-seronegative. Each CDR3 is given with its conserved first and last residue. Each record gives: D gene, V gene, J gene, clone size, CDR3 DNA, CDR3 protein. D genes are given only for firm matches. The size field is filled for only some rows; it gives once, few, many or a size class.

d_gene: NA; v_gene: TRBV7-6; j_gene: TRBJ1-2; abundance: NA; CDR3nt: TGTGCCAGCAGCTGGGATATGGGGGGCTATGGCTACACCTTC; CDR3aa: CASSWDMGGYGYTF
d_gene: TRBD2; v_gene: TRBV7-9; j_gene: TRBJ2-1; abundance: NA; CDR3nt: TGTGCCAGCAGCTTTAGCGGGAGTGGTACTGAGCAGTTCTTC; CDR3aa: CASSFSGSGTEQFF
d_gene: NA; v_gene: TRBV19; j_gene: TRBJ2-7; abundance: NA; CDR3nt: TGTGCCAGTAGTATCGGAGAATCCTACGAGCAGTACTTC; CDR3aa: CASSIGESYEQYF
d_gene: NA; v_gene: TRBV29-1; j_gene: TRBJ1-1; abundance: NA; CDR3nt: TGCAGCGTCCGCACGGGGGGCTCGAACACTGAAGCTTTCTTT; CDR3aa: CSVRTGGSNTEAFF
d_gene: NA; v_gene: TRBV27; j_gene: TRBJ2-7; abundance: once; CDR3nt: TGTGCCAGCAGTCACTCACGCGAGCAGTACTTC; CDR3aa: CASSHSREQYF
d_gene: TRBD1; v_gene: TRBV4-3; j_gene: TRBJ1-2; abundance: NA; CDR3nt: TGCGCCAGCAGCCAAGATCTGCCAGGGGGCCCCTATGGCTACACCTTC; CDR3aa: CASSQDLPGGPYGYTF
d_gene: NA; v_gene: TRBV2; j_gene: TRBJ1-6; abundance: NA; CDR3nt: TGTGCCAGCAGCCAGGGGATATTGTCTCTCGGTTCACCCCTCCACTTT; CDR3aa: CASSQGILSLGSPLHF
d_gene: NA; v_gene: TRBV21-1; j_gene: TRBJ2-7; abundance: NA; CDR3nt: TGTGCCAGCAGCCCACGGAATTTTCACAGGGTGGGCTACGAGCAGTACTTC; CDR3aa: CASSPRNFHRVGYEQYF
d_gene: NA; v_gene: TRBV10-3; j_gene: TRBJ1-1; abundance: NA; CDR3nt: TGTGCCAATCGTCCATCACGGGGCACTGAAGCTTTCTTT; CDR3aa: CANRPSRGTEAFF
d_gene: TRBD2; v_gene: TRBV5-1; j_gene: TRBJ2-3; abundance: once; CDR3nt: TGCGCCAGCAGCCGATCTAGCGGGGGGATCACAGATACGCAGTATTTT; CDR3aa: CASSRSSGGITDTQYF
d_gene: NA; v_gene: TRBV5-5; j_gene: TRBJ1-2; abundance: NA; CDR3nt: TGTGCCAGCAGCTTGGTGAGGGGGAGTCGCGCTAACTATGGCTACACCTTC; CDR3aa: CASSLVRGSRANYGYTF
d_gene: TRBD1; v_gene: TRBV2; j_gene: TRBJ2-4; abundance: once; CDR3nt: TGTGCCAGCAGTGAGGCGACAGGGGCAGCCAAAAACATTCAGTACTTC; CDR3aa: CASSEATGAAKNIQYF
d_gene: TRBD2; v_gene: TRBV2; j_gene: TRBJ2-5; abundance: NA; CDR3nt: TGTGCCAGCAGTGCCCGCACCGGGGGGGGAGAGACCCAGTACTTC; CDR3aa: CASSARTGGGETQYF
d_gene: TRBD2; v_gene: TRBV6-5; j_gene: TRBJ2-1; abundance: NA; CDR3nt: TGTGCCAGCAGTGACTCTAGCGGCTCCAATGAGCAGTTCTTC; CDR3aa: CASSDSSGSNEQFF
d_gene: TRBD2; v_gene: TRBV9; j_gene: TRBJ2-1; abundance: NA; CDR3nt: TGTGCCAGCAGCGTAGTCCCCACTAGCGGGCGTTACAATGAGCAGTTCTTC; CDR3aa: CASSVVPTSGRYNEQFF
d_gene: TRBD2; v_gene: TRBV27; j_gene: TRBJ2-6; abundance: few; CDR3nt: TGTGCCAGCAGTTTGGGGGGGGGACCCTCTGGGGCCAACGTCCTGACTTTC; CDR3aa: CASSLGGGPSGANVLTF
d_gene: TRBD2; v_gene: TRBV10-3; j_gene: TRBJ2-2; abundance: once; CDR3nt: TGTGCCATCTCTAGCGGGGGGGGTTCCGGGGAGCTGTTTTTT; CDR3aa: CAISSGGGSGELFF
d_gene: NA; v_gene: TRBV4-1; j_gene: TRBJ1-2; abundance: NA; CDR3nt: TGCGCCAGCAGCCAAGATCCAGGTCTATCAAACTATGGCTACACCTTC; CDR3aa: CASSQDPGLSNYGYTF
d_gene: TRBD2; v_gene: TRBV19; j_gene: TRBJ2-5; abundance: NA; CDR3nt: TGTGCCAGTAGTATTCTTGGACTAGCGGGAGGGCTTAAGACCCAGTACTTC; CDR3aa: CASSILGLAGGLKTQYF
d_gene: NA; v_gene: TRBV5-6; j_gene: TRBJ2-1; abundance: NA; CDR3nt: TGTGCCAGCAGGGAGAACAATGAGCAGTTCTTC; CDR3aa: CASRENNEQFF
d_gene: TRBD2; v_gene: TRBV7-3; j_gene: TRBJ2-3; abundance: NA; CDR3nt: TGTGCCAGCAGCCCCGGACTAGCGGGAGAAGTGGCAGATACGCAGTATTTT; CDR3aa: CASSPGLAGEVADTQYF
d_gene: NA; v_gene: TRBV6-6; j_gene: TRBJ2-1; abundance: once; CDR3nt: TGTGCCAGCAGTCACTCCCCTCCTATGGACTGTGAGCAGTTCTTC; CDR3aa: CASSHSPPMDCEQFF
d_gene: NA; v_gene: TRBV6-7; j_gene: TRBJ1-1; abundance: once; CDR3nt: TGTGCCACCCGGGGAGGAGGGAACACTGAAGCTTTCTTT; CDR3aa: CATRGGGNTEAFF
d_gene: NA; v_gene: TRBV21-1; j_gene: TRBJ2-1; abundance: NA; CDR3nt: TGTGCCAGCAGCAAGGCCCGCTCGGTCGGGGGGAATGAGCAGTTCTTC; CDR3aa: CASSKARSVGGNEQFF
d_gene: NA; v_gene: TRBV27; j_gene: TRBJ2-1; abundance: NA; CDR3nt: TGTGCCAGCAGTTTGCAGGTCTTGGCCCATGAGCAGTTCTTC; CDR3aa: CASSLQVLAHEQFF
d_gene: TRBD1; v_gene: TRBV7-9; j_gene: TRBJ1-2; abundance: few; CDR3nt: TGTGCCAGCAGCTTAGCCGACAGGGTCGCTAACTATGGCTACACCTTC; CDR3aa: CASSLADRVANYGYTF
d_gene: NA; v_gene: TRBV7-3; j_gene: TRBJ2-3; abundance: once; CDR3nt: TGTGCCAGCAGCTTTAGCCCCACAGATACGCAGTATTTT; CDR3aa: CASSFSPTDTQYF
d_gene: TRBD2; v_gene: TRBV14; j_gene: TRBJ2-7; abundance: NA; CDR3nt: TGTGCCAGCAGCCAAGAGGACGCTCCGGGACTAGCGGGCCCCTACGAGCAGTACTTC; CDR3aa: CASSQEDAPGLAGPYEQYF
d_gene: NA; v_gene: TRBV5-1; j_gene: TRBJ1-1; abundance: NA; CDR3nt: TGCGCCAGCAGCTTGGTGGGCAGGGGTAACACTGAAGCTTTCTTT; CDR3aa: CASSLVGRGNTEAFF
d_gene: TRBD2; v_gene: TRBV7-3; j_gene: TRBJ2-3; abundance: NA; CDR3nt: TGTGCCAGCAGCCCGGGGAGGGTCGCAGATACGCAGTATTTT; CDR3aa: CASSPGRVADTQYF
d_gene: TRBD1; v_gene: TRBV9; j_gene: TRBJ1-1; abundance: NA; CDR3nt: TGTGCCAGCAGCGTAGATCGCGACAGGGGTGGGGGCAGCACTGAAGCTTTCTTT; CDR3aa: CASSVDRDRGGGSTEAFF
d_gene: TRBD1; v_gene: TRBV30; j_gene: TRBJ1-1; abundance: few; CDR3nt: TGTGCCTGGAGACAATCAGGGGGGGAAGCTTTCTTT; CDR3aa: CAWRQSGGEAFF
d_gene: NA; v_gene: TRBV7-2; j_gene: TRBJ2-5; abundance: NA; CDR3nt: TGTGCCAGCAAGGAGCCTAGGAGAGAGACCCAGTACTTC; CDR3aa: CASKEPRRETQYF
d_gene: TRBD1; v_gene: TRBV19; j_gene: TRBJ1-2; abundance: NA; CDR3nt: TGTGCCAGTAGTATTTGGGGACAGATCCTTAACTATGGCTACACCTTC; CDR3aa: CASSIWGQILNYGYTF
d_gene: NA; v_gene: TRBV18; j_gene: TRBJ2-7; abundance: NA; CDR3nt: TGTGCCAGCTCACCACCGAGTGTGGGCAGGGTAAGCTACGAGCAGTACTTC; CDR3aa: CASSPPSVGRVSYEQYF
d_gene: TRBD2; v_gene: TRBV19; j_gene: TRBJ2-1; abundance: NA; CDR3nt: TGTGCCAGTACCGCTAGCGGGAGGTACAATGAGCAGTTCTTC; CDR3aa: CASTASGRYNEQFF
d_gene: NA; v_gene: TRBV14; j_gene: TRBJ1-1; abundance: NA; CDR3nt: TGTGCCAGCAGCCTGGGTGCCGGGATGTCCACTGAAGCTTTCTTT; CDR3aa: CASSLGAGMSTEAFF
d_gene: TRBD1; v_gene: TRBV29-1; j_gene: TRBJ2-3; abundance: NA; CDR3nt: TGCAGCGCCGAGGACAGGGCGACAGATACGCAGTATTTT; CDR3aa: CSAEDRATDTQYF
d_gene: NA; v_gene: TRBV28; j_gene: TRBJ2-7; abundance: NA; CDR3nt: TGTGCCAGCAGCTCTCCTGGGTCCTCTACAGGGCACTACGAGCAGTACTTC; CDR3aa: CASSSPGSSTGHYEQYF
d_gene: NA; v_gene: TRBV4-3; j_gene: TRBJ1-4; abundance: few; CDR3nt: TGCGCCAGCAGCCAAGAGAGCCTGGCTAATGAAAAACTGTTTTTT; CDR3aa: CASSQESLANEKLFF
d_gene: TRBD1; v_gene: TRBV6-6; j_gene: TRBJ1-1; abundance: NA; CDR3nt: TGTGCCAGCAGTCGGACAGGGCTTGAAGCTTTCTTT; CDR3aa: CASSRTGLEAFF
d_gene: NA; v_gene: TRBV19; j_gene: TRBJ2-1; abundance: few; CDR3nt: TGTGCCAGTAGTATAGGCTGGGGGGATGAGCAGTTCTTC; CDR3aa: CASSIGWGDEQFF
d_gene: TRBD2; v_gene: TRBV11-2; j_gene: TRBJ2-1; abundance: NA; CDR3nt: TGTGCCAGCAGCTTAACTCTAGCGGGAGGCCTCGCAAACCTCAATGAGCAGTTCTTC; CDR3aa: CASSLTLAGGLANLNEQFF
d_gene: NA; v_gene: TRBV7-9; j_gene: TRBJ1-2; abundance: NA; CDR3nt: TGTTCCAGCAGCCCATTATCGCGGGGCTACACCTTC; CDR3aa: CSSSPLSRGYTF
d_gene: TRBD1; v_gene: TRBV28; j_gene: TRBJ2-1; abundance: NA; CDR3nt: TGTGCCAGCACCGGGACAGTGATTCTCAATGAGCAGTTCTTC; CDR3aa: CASTGTVILNEQFF
d_gene: TRBD2; v_gene: TRBV2; j_gene: TRBJ2-2; abundance: NA; CDR3nt: TGTGCCAGCAGTGGGTATAGCGGGAGAGGCGGGGAGCTGTTTTTT; CDR3aa: CASSGYSGRGGELFF
d_gene: TRBD2; v_gene: TRBV4-1; j_gene: TRBJ2-5; abundance: NA; CDR3nt: TGCGCCAGCAGCCGGACTAGCGGCCAAGAGACCCAGTACTTC; CDR3aa: CASSRTSGQETQYF
d_gene: TRBD2; v_gene: TRBV29-1; j_gene: TRBJ2-3; abundance: NA; CDR3nt: TGCAGCGTTGTCGGTCTAGCGGGAGGACGGGATACGCAGTATTTT; CDR3aa: CSVVGLAGGRDTQYF
d_gene: NA; v_gene: TRBV4-2; j_gene: TRBJ2-6; abundance: few; CDR3nt: TGTGCCAGCAGCCAAGACGGGATCTCTGGGGCCAACGTCCTGACTTTC; CDR3aa: CASSQDGISGANVLTF
d_gene: TRBD1; v_gene: TRBV5-1; j_gene: TRBJ2-5; abundance: few; CDR3nt: TGCGCCAGCAAAACGACGGGGACAGCGTACCAAGAGACCCAGTACTTC; CDR3aa: CASKTTGTAYQETQYF